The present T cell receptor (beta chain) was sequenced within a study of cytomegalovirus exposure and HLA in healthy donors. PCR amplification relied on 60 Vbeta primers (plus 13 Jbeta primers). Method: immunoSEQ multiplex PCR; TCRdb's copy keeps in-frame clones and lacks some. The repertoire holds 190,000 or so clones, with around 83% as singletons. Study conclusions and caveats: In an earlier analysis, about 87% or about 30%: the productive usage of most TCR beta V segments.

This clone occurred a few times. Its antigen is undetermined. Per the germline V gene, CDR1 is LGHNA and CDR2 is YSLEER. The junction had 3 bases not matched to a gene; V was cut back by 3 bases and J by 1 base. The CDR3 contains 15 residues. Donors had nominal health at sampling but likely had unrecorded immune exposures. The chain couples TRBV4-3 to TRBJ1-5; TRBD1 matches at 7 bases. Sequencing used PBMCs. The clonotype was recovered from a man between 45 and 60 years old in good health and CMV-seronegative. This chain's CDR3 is CASSHSTGSNQPQHF. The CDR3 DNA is TGCGCCAGCAGCCACTCGACAGGGAGCAATCAGCCCCAGCATTTT.